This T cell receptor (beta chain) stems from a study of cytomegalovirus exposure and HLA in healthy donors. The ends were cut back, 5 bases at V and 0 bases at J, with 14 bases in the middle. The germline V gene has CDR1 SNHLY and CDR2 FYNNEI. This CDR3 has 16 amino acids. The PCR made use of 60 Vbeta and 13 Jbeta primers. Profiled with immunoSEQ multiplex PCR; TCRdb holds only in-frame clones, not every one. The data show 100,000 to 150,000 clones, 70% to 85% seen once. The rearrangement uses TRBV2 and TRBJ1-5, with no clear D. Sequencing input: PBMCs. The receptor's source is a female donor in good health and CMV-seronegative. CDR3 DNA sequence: TGTGCCAGCAGTCTAGGCAGACCCTATAGCAATCAGCCCCAGCATTTT. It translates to CASSLGRPYSNQPQHF.